One and the same sample provided the 10 T cell receptor beta chains below, sequenced in a study of shared clonotypes between healthy human individuals. TCRdb's copy holds only in-frame clones and misses some; the assay was immunoSEQ multiplex PCR. This sample has approximately 710,000 clones, with about 90% found just once. The sequenced sample was memory CD8+ T cells from PBMCs. Subset given: CD45RO+ cells pooled with CCR7-negative TemRA cells. These receptors were taken from a man between 18 and 35 years old in good health. Some clones in this sample may be carry-over from other donors' samples.

The V call is TRBV6-5, the J call TRBJ2-7; 9 nucleotides line up with TRBD2. Germline V CDR1 and CDR2: MNHEY, SVGAGI. CDR3 length: 14 amino acids. V lost 2 bases to trimming and J lost 5 bases; unmatched junction nucleotides: 4. For the CDR3, the DNA is TGTGCCAGCAGTTACCGCGGGAGGGCCAACGAGCAGTACTTC. Protein: CASSYRGRANEQYF.

The rearrangement joins TRBV29-1 to TRBJ2-6; 9 bases fit TRBD2. Trimming at V came to 6 bases and at J to 0 bases, leaving 9 bases not matched to a gene. The CDR3 consists of 17 residues. Germline-derived CDR1 and CDR2 are SQVTM and ANQGSEA. The CDR3, as DNA: TGCAGCGTCCTTGCGGGGGGGAGTCACTCTGGGGCCAACGTCCTGACTTTC. Translating it yields CSVLAGGSHSGANVLTF.

The chain employs TRBV29-1 and TRBJ2-1; 9 bases line up with TRBD2. CDR3 length equals 18 residues. With 0 bases clipped from V and 4 bases from J, the junction kept 13 bases outside the gene matches. Germline V gene data show CDR1 as SQVTM and CDR2 as ANQGSEA. The CDR3: CSVEDPAFPAGGYNEQFF. The CDR3, as DNA: TGCAGCGTTGAAGACCCAGCTTTTCCAGCGGGAGGATACAATGAGCAGTTCTTC.

V is TRBV7-9 and J is TRBJ2-5, with D perhaps assigned TRBD1 or TRBD2 (6 bases each). CDR1 SEHNR and CDR2 FQNEAQ come from the germline V gene (reference sequence). CDR3 length: 14 amino acids. V was trimmed by 4 bases and J by 4 bases, leaving 13 bases between them. The CDR3 DNA follows: TGTGCCAGCAGCTCGATAGGGGGGCCAGAGACCCAGTACTTC. This codes for CASSSIGGPETQYF.

This clone turned up a few times. Distinct nucleotide sequences in the sample also encode this CDR3. The rearrangement joins TRBV11-2 to TRBJ2-7; perhaps TRBD2 as D (6 bases). This CDR3 region has 12 residues. The ends were cut back, 1 base at V and 6 bases at J, with 7 bases in the middle. Germline V gene lookup returns CDR1 SGHAT and CDR2 FQNNGV. Here the CDR3 DNA reads TGTGCCAGCAGCTTAGGGGGACTCGAGCAGTACTTC. The encoded protein is CASSLGGLEQYF.

The chain employs TRBV5-1 and TRBJ1-2; 10 nucleotides align to TRBD1. CDR3 length: 15 residues. Germline V lookup: CDR1 SGHRS, CDR2 YFSETQ. V lost 2 bases to trimming and J lost 6 bases; unmatched junction nucleotides: 7. The DNA for the CDR3 is TGCGCCAGCAGCTTAGGGACAGGGGAGATGGATGGCTACACCTTC. Amino acids: CASSLGTGEMDGYTF.

V is TRBV11-2 and J is TRBJ2-7; TRBD1 matches 7 bases. The CDR3 consists of 14 residues. J lost 3 bases, V lost 6 bases, and 8 bases had no gene match. Germline CDR1 SGHAT, CDR2 FQNNGV. The CDR3: CASRLEGADYEQYF. CDR3 nucleotide sequence: TGTGCCAGCAGACTAGAGGGGGCCGACTACGAGCAGTACTTC.

This chain connects TRBV28 to TRBJ1-5; TRBD1 might be the D (5 bases). The V end was cut by 4 bases, the J end by 6 bases, with 10 bases between. Germline values: CDR1 MDHEN, CDR2 SYDVKM. The CDR3 is 13 residues long. Here the CDR3 reads CASSSRDGQPQHF. CDR3 DNA sequence: TGTGCCAGCAGTTCCCGGGACGGTCAGCCCCAGCATTTT.

The chain uses TRBV27 and TRBJ2-7; TRBD2 matches at 9 bases. Unmatched junction bases numbered 9, after V lost 1 base and J lost 2 bases. Germline CDR1 is MNHEY and CDR2 is SMNVEV (reference sequence). This CDR3 is built from 17 residues. The CDR3 coding sequence is TGTGCCAGCAGTTTATATTTAGCGGGAGCGAAGACCTACGAGCAGTACTTC. It translates to CASSLYLAGAKTYEQYF.

This rearrangement joins TRBV6-5 to TRBJ1-1; 11 bases are shared with TRBD1. The CDR3 has 12 residues. Per germline, CDR1 MNHEY and CDR2 SVGAGI. V was clipped by 5 bases and J by 10 bases; unmatched bases: 3. The CDR3, as DNA: TGTGCCAGCAGTGTCGGGACAGGGGGAGCTTTCTTT. As protein: CASSVGTGGAFF.